The sequence of this T cell receptor beta chain was determined in a study of human T cells and chemical hapten exposure (dated by TCRdb to about 2021). With regard to the full study: For sensitization, 2% DPC in acetone was applied to a roughly 2 cm by roughly 2 cm area of upper inner arm skin. Throughout the study period of roughly five months, patients also received therapeutic DPC doses to the scalp every week. Patch tests used Finn chambers with 0.01% DPC on the upper back, scored after 6 days by International Contact Dermatitis Research Group standards. The patient cohort, mostly female, included alopecia areata with under or over 50% scalp involvement, alopecia totalis and alopecia universalis. Libraries were pooled for sequencing, and per-sample TCR yields varied mainly because of small differences in library volumes within the pool. In alopecia patients, the study followed how the peripheral blood TCR repertoire changed in vivo over primary and secondary sensitization to diphenylcyclopropenone (DPC), a hapten. Blood samples were taken from patients before sensitization (week 0) and at 2, 6 and about 24 weeks after DPC sensitization. For TCR sequencing, blood came from over 25 alopecia patients at anywhere from one to four time points (pre-sensitization, 2, 6 and 24 weeks). Study-wide findings and limitations: Repeated subsampling changed both the strength of the expansion versus patch-test correlation and the threshold at which the correlation became significant. Patch test score was positively correlated with the number of PT1 expanded TCRs, with significance at thresholds 8, 16 and 32 but not at 4. Compared with pre-sensitization or healthy control sets, expanded TCRs formed significantly more large CDR3 similarity clusters, which is consistent with antigen-driven responses. DPC sensitization did not change how many TCRs were above 1 in 1000 frequency, and no evidence was found of alterations in global repertoire structure. Alopecia, a presumed autoimmune disease, was present in all patients, so the immune response of the patients might differ from that of healthy individuals.

The germline V gene (reference sequence) sets CDR1 to DFQATT and CDR2 to SNEGSKA. Measured from the cysteine to the phenylalanine, the CDR3 is 13 residues long. Solely the CDR3 DNA is kept, with 39 bases framed from the first base. The germline ends are 4 bases apart after V is trimmed by 2 bases and J by 0 bases. This clonotype was counted only a few times. Its antigen is still unknown. The input lacks base qualities; no much larger clone sits a single base away. The time point label on this specimen signifies: pre-sensitization, week 0. According to the study, the label for this sample's treatment or condition signals: therapeutic diphenylcyclopropenone sensitization with weekly scalp DPC. At each patch-test visit, blood was drawn before the patch test was applied. Patients were eligible if aged 18 to 70, diagnosed with alopecia and judged suitable for DPC therapy, and pregnant patients were excluded. Unfractionated whole blood was collected in Tempus Blood RNA tubes, and total RNA was extracted from that blood.

The library was produced with RACE. Sequencing was carried out with a NextSeq 500. During library preparation, unique molecular identifiers were attached to individual cDNA molecules so that TCRs could be counted in a quantitative, reproducible way. Both TCR alpha and TCR beta chains were sequenced from each blood RNA sample. On the authors' methods: Samples had a median of roughly 98,000 TCRs, with a range from roughly 23,224 to 750,000. V, J and CDR3 annotation of the TCR reads was performed with the Decombinator software suite. For PS versus PT1 abundance plots, all samples were subsampled to the same number of TCRs (28,000). Expanded TCRs were defined as absent before sensitization and observed at least eight times at the 2-week time point. TCRdb reanalyzed the raw reads on its own, using fastp at Q25 for trimming and MiXCR for clone calling, and kept in-frame beta chains. Records with the same CDR3 protein are collapsed into one entry carrying the most frequent genes and DNA. TCRdb's processing, not the study's, gives the V and J calls here. This sample gives 250,000 or so distinct CDR3 sequences in total; approximately 8.6% of them show up just once. The top ten hold 2% to 2.5% of the sample.

The sequence came from a woman aged 40 to 50 with alopecia areata. Some clones in this sample may be carry-over from other donors' samples. Sequenced here: whole blood, sampled in connection with sensitization to the hapten diphenylcyclopropenone (DPC). Rearrangement joined TRBV20-1 to TRBJ1-4; no D gene is confidently identified. The CDR3 amino acid sequence is: CSARQTTNEKLFF. The sequenced DNA: TGCAGTGCTAGACAGACAACTAATGAAAAACTGTTTTTT.